This TCR beta chain comes out of a study of regulatory T cells in long-lasting Graves disease. This clonotype showed up just a few times. Its antigen is undetermined. It may be a read error: a sequence one base away is much more abundant. To make TCR beta libraries, researchers used iRepertoire HTBI primers and Arm-PCR of CDR3 regions. TCRdb re-derived calls from the multiplex PCR reads in MiXCR, one entry per CDR3 protein. The repertoire holds 350,000 to 550,000 distinct CDR3 sequences, with less than 15% as singletons. V was clipped by 5 bases and J by 3 bases, with 16 bases between them. The CDR3 contains 16 residues. Germline lookup yields CDR1 SGHNT and CDR2 YENEEA. Findings and caveats of the study: Public clonotype sharing was higher in persistent than newly diagnosed patients. Favored usage of TRBV28, TRBJ1-2 and TRBJ2-5 was recorded in persistent disease. Sample size, which was small, may have reduced accuracy.

The sample's time point: newly diagnosed GD, antithyroid drugs for less than 3 months. The TCR library was prepared using RNA isolated from PBMCs. The same data also went into a second study, on T cells in Graves' hyperthyroidism and ophthalmopathy. That investigation notes: Patients showing uncontrolled infection, other autoimmune disease, pregnancy or lactation were ineligible.

The source is a woman aged 45 to 65 with Graves disease. Sequenced here: peripheral blood mononuclear cells (PBMCs), sampled at new diagnosis, from a patient treated with antithyroid drugs. J is TRBJ2-2 and V is TRBV11-3, with no clear D. The CDR3 reads CASSLTPWSYTGELFF. The CDR3 DNA reads TGTGCCAGCAGCCTTACACCCTGGTCGTACACCGGGGAGCTGTTTTTT.